Given below is one T cell receptor beta chain in context. The sample originates from a study of T cell changes during pregnancy in multiple sclerosis. The repertoire was sequenced with immunoSEQ multiplex PCR; TCRdb's copy has only in-frame clones and lacks some. The profile shows roughly 100,000 clones, about 90% of them singletons. Germline CDR1 and CDR2: SGHTA and FQGNSA. J lost 4 bases, V lost 3 bases, and 9 bases had no gene match. The CDR3 extends over 16 amino acids. The sequence was obtained from a female donor with multiple sclerosis, enrolled in a pregnancy study. The rearrangement uses TRBV7-2 and TRBJ1-1; 9 nucleotides agree with TRBD1. The sequencing used peripheral blood, collected after pregnancy. The CDR3 DNA sequence: TGTGCCAGCAGCTTGTTTCGACAGGGGGTCGGCACTGAAGCTTTCTTT. Translating it yields CASSLFRQGVGTEAFF.